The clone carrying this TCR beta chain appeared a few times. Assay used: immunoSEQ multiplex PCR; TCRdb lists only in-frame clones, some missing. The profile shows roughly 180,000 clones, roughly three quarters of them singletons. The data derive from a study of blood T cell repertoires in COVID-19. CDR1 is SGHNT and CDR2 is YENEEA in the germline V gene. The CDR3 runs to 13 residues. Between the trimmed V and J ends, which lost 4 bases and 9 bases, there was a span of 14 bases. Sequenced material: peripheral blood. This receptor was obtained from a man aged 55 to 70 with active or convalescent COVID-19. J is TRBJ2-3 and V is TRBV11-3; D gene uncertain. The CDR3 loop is CASSSNFEKTQYF. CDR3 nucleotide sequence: TGTGCCAGCAGCTCCAATTTTGAGAAAACGCAGTATTTT.